The sequence of this TCR beta chain was determined in a study of OX40 agonist ivuxolimab in advanced cancers. Study-wide background: Dose-escalation patients' cancers were hepatocellular carcinoma, melanoma, renal cell or head and neck cancer. Under the entry rules, prior anti-PD-1, anti-PD-L1 or anti-CTLA-4 therapy was allowed, and around 40% had some.

The assay was immunoSEQ multiplex PCR, and TCRdb's table has in-frame clones only and misses some. The sample has tens of thousands of clones; over 65% are singletons. The V gene end was trimmed by 5 bases and the J gene end by 5 bases; junction bases not matched to a gene: 22. The CDR3 length is 19 residues. Per germline, CDR1 SEHNR and CDR2 FQNEAQ (reference sequence). Blood specimens came from baseline, cycle 4 day 1, and cycle 7 day 1. J is TRBJ1-2 and V is TRBV7-9, with 8 bases lining up with TRBD1. The sequence derives from an adult with an advanced solid tumor such as melanoma, head and neck, liver or kidney cancer. The sample was CD4+ or CD8+ T cells sorted from blood, taken in a trial of the OX40 agonist ivuxolimab. The CDR3 region is CASSAPGKGQDMGGYGYTF. CDR3 DNA sequence: TGTGCCAGCAGCGCACCCGGAAAGGGACAGGACATGGGGGGGTATGGCTACACCTTC.